These 20 T cell receptor beta chains were sequenced from one sample in a study of shared clonotypes between healthy human individuals. The table came from immunoSEQ multiplex PCR; TCRdb's copy has only in-frame clones and leaves some out. This sample yields about 2.4 million clones, of which 93% are seen a single time; approximately 0.35% belongs to the top ten. Sequenced input: naive CD4+ T cells from PBMCs. Subset denoted: CD45RA+ positively selected. Every receptor here comes from a man aged 18 to 35 in good health. Some clones in this sample may be carry-over from other donors' samples.

V gene TRBV7-2 combines with J gene TRBJ2-2; D may be TRBD2 (5 bases). CDR1 and CDR2 (germline): SGHTA, FQGNSA. This CDR3 spans 18 amino acids. V was shortened by 1 base and J by 0 bases, with 15 bases between the two germline ends. The CDR3 DNA reads as TGTGCCAGCAGCTTAGGAGAGGGAAACCATCCGAACACCGGGGAGCTGTTTTTT. Translated, it gives CASSLGEGNHPNTGELFF.

This chain connects TRBV5-4 to TRBJ1-5, with D unresolved. The CDR3 runs 16 residues. Germline CDR1 SGHNT, CDR2 YYREEE (reference sequence). Trimming pared 0 bases from V and 2 bases from J, leaving 12 bases between. CDR3 protein: CASSLGGGRGNQPQHF. Written as DNA, the CDR3 is TGTGCCAGCAGCTTGGGGGGAGGAAGGGGCAATCAGCCCCAGCATTTT.

The chain links TRBV18 to TRBJ2-3; tentative D call: TRBD1 (6 bases). This CDR3 comprises 16 residues. From germline, CDR1 is KGHSH and CDR2 LQKENI. The V gene lost 2 bases and the J gene lost 2 bases, with 14 bases spanning the gap. The CDR3 nucleotides are TGTGCCAGCTCACCAACAGGAAAGGGGGTCACAGATACGCAGTATTTT. As protein: CASSPTGKGVTDTQYF.

The gene calls are TRBV10-3 and TRBJ1-2; 8 nucleotides agree with TRBD1. V shed 6 bases, J shed 8 bases, and the junction held 8 bases outside the gene matches. The germline V gene encodes CDR1 ENHRY and CDR2 SYGVKD. The CDR3 contains 13 residues. The CDR3 region has the DNA TGTGCCATCAGCCCTAGGACAGGGAGCGGCTACACCTTC. Translated, it gives CAISPRTGSGYTF.

This clone was counted a single time. The chain employs TRBV9 and TRBJ1-4; the D gene is possibly TRBD1 (5 bases). Germline V gene data show CDR1 as SGDLS and CDR2 as YYNGEE. This CDR3 has 18 residues. V was clipped by 3 bases and J by 4 bases, with 22 bases between them. The CDR3 loop reads CASSAEPLRGRFNEKLFF. CDR3 DNA: TGTGCCAGCAGCGCCGAACCCCTAAGGGGCCGCTTTAATGAAAAACTGTTTTTT.

This rearrangement joins TRBV5-4 to TRBJ2-2; D not certain. This CDR3 comprises 13 residues. Germline V gives CDR1 SGHNT, CDR2 YYREEE (reference sequence). V was cut by 4 bases and J by 1 base, with 5 bases left in between. The CDR3 coding sequence is TGTGCCAGCAGCCCATGGAACACCGGGGAGCTGTTTTTT. Translated, it gives CASSPWNTGELFF.

The chain recombines TRBV4-1 with TRBJ2-2; TRBD1 is a possible D gene (6 bases). V shed 3 bases and J shed 4 bases, with 15 bases lying between them. CDR1 and CDR2 from the germline V gene are MGHRA and YSYEKL. The CDR3 consists of 16 residues. The CDR3 is CASSQPGQKGTGELFF. CDR3 bases: TGCGCCAGCAGCCAGCCTGGACAGAAGGGCACCGGGGAGCTGTTTTTT.

CDR3 in amino acids: CASSPMRRDFTYEQYF. CDR3 sequence (DNA): TGTGCCAGCTCACCAATGAGGCGGGACTTCACCTACGAGCAGTACTTC. The rearrangement joins TRBV18 to TRBJ2-7, with D possibly matching TRBD2 (6 bases). Germline lookup yields CDR1 KGHSH and CDR2 LQKENI. The CDR3 spans 16 residues. Trimming shortened V by 2 bases and J by 2 bases, and 16 bases separated the two germline ends.

The chain couples TRBV28 to TRBJ1-1, with D tentatively TRBD1 (6 bases). Germline CDR1 is MDHEN and CDR2 is SYDVKM. There are 14 residues in the CDR3. The V end lost 6 bases, the J end lost 5 bases, and 16 bases lay between the germline ends. The DNA of the CDR3 is TGTGCCAGCAGATTCCCGGGGGCGAGGACTGAAGCTTTCTTT. It translates to CASRFPGARTEAFF.

The V call is TRBV11-2, the J call TRBJ2-7, with 8 bases that match TRBD1. Losses at the gene ends were 4 bases for V and 2 bases for J; bases not matched to a gene: 7. The CDR3 loop spans 15 amino acids. The germline V gene has CDR1 SGHAT and CDR2 FQNNGV. CDR3 loop: CASSSITQGAYEQYF. The CDR3 DNA is TGTGCCAGCAGCTCTATTACACAGGGGGCCTACGAGCAGTACTTC.

To note about this clone: The same CDR3 can be traced to other DNA sequences in this sample. The chain employs TRBV7-2 and TRBJ2-5, with TRBD1 matching over 8 bases. Germline trimming cut 2 bases from V and 2 bases from J; bases unmatched to any gene: 4. The CDR3 length is 15 residues. The germline V gene has CDR1 SGHTA and CDR2 FQGNSA. The CDR3 nucleotides read TGTGCCAGCAGCTTATTAGGGACAGGACAAGAGACCCAGTACTTC. Translating it yields CASSLLGTGQETQYF.

Concerning this clone itself: Distinct nucleotide sequences in the sample also encode this CDR3. This sequence joins TRBV15 and TRBJ2-7; TRBD2 matches 14 bases. CDR3 length: 15 residues. Trimming removed 5 bases from V and 3 bases from J; junction bases left unmatched: 3. Germline CDR1 is LNHNV and CDR2 is YYDKDF (reference sequence). CDR3: CATSGGLAGGYEQYF. CDR3 DNA sequence: TGTGCCACCAGCGGAGGACTAGCGGGAGGCTACGAGCAGTACTTC.

The chain carries TRBV7-3 and TRBJ2-1; 7 bases are a match to TRBD1. V lost 5 bases, J lost 7 bases, and 11 bases stayed unmatched. The germline V gene has CDR1 SGHTA and CDR2 FQGTGA. This CDR3 has 15 residues. CDR3 amino acids: CASSNSPGQRNEQFF. CDR3 bases: TGTGCCAGCAGCAACTCCCCGGGACAGAGAAATGAGCAGTTCTTC.

The chain couples TRBV7-3 to TRBJ2-1; D gene ambiguous. Germline CDR1 reads SGHTA; CDR2 reads FQGTGA. The germline V and J ends were trimmed by 1 base and 8 bases, with 9 bases remaining between them. CDR3 length equals 13 residues. The CDR3, as DNA: TGTGCCAGCAGCTTAAGGAACCGGTATGAGCAGTTCTTC. It encodes CASSLRNRYEQFF.

V is TRBV15 and J is TRBJ2-5, with TRBD2 identical over 16 bases. The CDR3 totals 16 residues. CDR1 is LNHNV and CDR2 is YYDKDF in the germline V gene (reference sequence). V lost 4 bases, J lost 6 bases, and 5 bases stayed unmatched. CDR3 amino acids: CATSIEGLAGGQTQYF. CDR3 nucleotide sequence: TGTGCCACCAGCATAGAGGGACTAGCGGGAGGGCAGACCCAGTACTTC.

V is TRBV6-5 and J is TRBJ1-5; a possible D gene is TRBD1 (5 bases). Germline-derived CDR1 and CDR2 are MNHEY and SVGAGI. The CDR3 runs 15 residues. V shed 0 bases and J shed 6 bases, with 12 bases lying between them. The CDR3 loop reads CASSYSFQGGQPQHF. As DNA, the CDR3 is TGTGCCAGCAGTTACTCGTTTCAGGGAGGTCAGCCCCAGCATTTT.

The V gene is TRBV10-3, the J gene TRBJ2-5, with D possibly TRBD2 on 6 matching bases. Trimming left V 10 bases short and J 2 bases short, with 23 bases between. Per the germline V gene, CDR1 is ENHRY and CDR2 is SYGVKD. The CDR3 contains 16 residues. The DNA for the CDR3 is TGTGCCACCTGCAGGGAGGTAGCGGCGATACAAGAGACCCAGTACTTC. Translating gives CATCREVAAIQETQYF.

V gene TRBV12-2 combines with J gene TRBJ1-4; the D call of TRBD1 is as the table states it, not checked on the DNA. TRBV12-2 is classified as a pseudogene. This CDR3 is built from 16 residues. CDR3 in amino acids: CASRLVFLGRQPKLFF. CDR3 DNA: TGTGCAAGTCGCTTAGTTTTCTTGGGGCGGCAACCTAAACTGTTTTTT.

The J gene is TRBJ1-1, the V gene TRBV5-1, with 7 bases that match TRBD1. V was pared by 3 bases and J by 3 bases, with 11 bases of the junction left unmatched. This CDR3 region has 16 residues. The germline CDR1 and CDR2 sequences are SGHRS and YFSETQ. CDR3 nucleotides: TGCGCCAGCAGCTCCAGCTTGACAGGGTGGGACACTGAAGCTTTCTTT. Translated: CASSSSLTGWDTEAFF.

The rearrangement links TRBV5-1 to TRBJ2-2; the D gene is possibly TRBD1 (5 bases). V was pared by 4 bases and J by 0 bases, with 10 bases between. From germline, CDR1 is SGHRS and CDR2 YFSETQ. This CDR3 is built from 15 residues. CDR3 residues: CASSQDTSNTGELFF. The CDR3 bases are TGCGCCAGCAGCCAGGACACTTCGAACACCGGGGAGCTGTTTTTT.